A selection of T cell receptor beta chains follows, all from one sample in a study of blood T cell repertoires in COVID-19. The assay was immunoSEQ multiplex PCR, and TCRdb's table has in-frame clones only and misses some. The sample lists 140,000 to 150,000 clones; 60% to 85% were seen once. The sequenced material came from peripheral blood. Receptor source: a man aged 45 to 65 with acute or convalescent COVID-19. Each CDR3 is given with its conserved first and last residue. D genes are given only for firm matches. Clone size is given for some rows only: seen once, a few or many times, or a class if the clone is expanded.

clone_size: NA
v_call: TRBV3-1/TRBV3-2
j_call: TRBJ2-2
d_call: NA
cdr3_nt: TGTGCCAGCAGCCCCAGCCAGGGTACCACCGGGGAGCTGTTTTTT
cdr3_aa: CASSPSQGTTGELFF

clone_size: NA
v_call: TRBV11-3
j_call: TRBJ2-1
d_call: NA
cdr3_nt: TGTGCCAGCAGTAGAGATGATAATGAGCAGTTCTTC
cdr3_aa: CASSRDDNEQFF

clone_size: NA
v_call: TRBV25-1
j_call: TRBJ2-1
d_call: NA
cdr3_nt: TGTGCCAGCAGTGATTCCTCGCGGGGTGAGCAGTTCTTC
cdr3_aa: CASSDSSRGEQFF

clone_size: NA
v_call: TRBV5-1
j_call: TRBJ1-1
d_call: NA
cdr3_nt: TGCGCCAGCAGCCTTTCCTCGACAGTAGTCGAAGCTTTCTTT
cdr3_aa: CASSLSSTVVEAFF

clone_size: NA
v_call: TRBV15
j_call: TRBJ2-7
d_call: NA
cdr3_nt: TGTGCCACCAGCAGAGATTCGGGAAACTACGAGCAGTACTTC
cdr3_aa: CATSRDSGNYEQYF

clone_size: NA
v_call: TRBV29-1
j_call: TRBJ2-3
d_call: TRBD2
cdr3_nt: TGCAGCGTGGGACTAGCGGGGGGCACAGATACGCAGTATTTT
cdr3_aa: CSVGLAGGTDTQYF

clone_size: NA
v_call: TRBV7-2
j_call: TRBJ2-7
d_call: NA
cdr3_nt: TGTGCCAGCAGCAGAAAACCCGGGGGGCCCCACGAGCAGTACTTC
cdr3_aa: CASSRKPGGPHEQYF

clone_size: NA
v_call: TRBV29-1
j_call: TRBJ2-2
d_call: NA
cdr3_nt: TGCAGCGTTGCTCCGAACACCGGGGAGCTGTTTTTT
cdr3_aa: CSVAPNTGELFF

clone_size: NA
v_call: TRBV5-5
j_call: TRBJ1-6
d_call: NA
cdr3_nt: TGTGCCAGCAGCTTGTTAGGGAGCTCCTATAATTCACCCCTCCACTTT
cdr3_aa: CASSLLGSSYNSPLHF

clone_size: NA
v_call: TRBV6-5
j_call: TRBJ1-2
d_call: NA
cdr3_nt: TGTGCCAGCAGTACAGGTTCTAACTATGGCTACACCTTC
cdr3_aa: CASSTGSNYGYTF

clone_size: NA
v_call: TRBV9
j_call: TRBJ1-1
d_call: NA
cdr3_nt: TGTGCCAGCAGCGTAGTGAGCACTGAAGCTTTCTTT
cdr3_aa: CASSVVSTEAFF

clone_size: NA
v_call: TRBV19
j_call: TRBJ2-1
d_call: TRBD1
cdr3_nt: TGTGCCAGCCGAAACTTCGGGACAGGTTACAATGAGCAGTTCTTC
cdr3_aa: CASRNFGTGYNEQFF

clone_size: NA
v_call: TRBV7-2
j_call: TRBJ2-3
d_call: TRBD1
cdr3_nt: TGTGCCAGCAGCGAGGGACAGGTGTCTAGCACAGATACGCAGTATTTT
cdr3_aa: CASSEGQVSSTDTQYF

clone_size: NA
v_call: TRBV5-6
j_call: TRBJ1-6
d_call: NA
cdr3_nt: TGTGCCAGCAGCTTCAGGTTCCAGGGTGCCTCACCCCTCCACTTT
cdr3_aa: CASSFRFQGASPLHF

clone_size: NA
v_call: TRBV5-1
j_call: TRBJ2-1
d_call: NA
cdr3_nt: TGCGCCAGCAGCTTGGCAGGGGTCCAGTCCAATGAGCAGTTCTTC
cdr3_aa: CASSLAGVQSNEQFF

clone_size: NA
v_call: TRBV5-6
j_call: TRBJ2-1
d_call: TRBD2
cdr3_nt: TGTGCCAGCATCCTTACCGGGACTAGGGTCTACAATGAGCAGTTCTTC
cdr3_aa: CASILTGTRVYNEQFF

clone_size: many
v_call: TRBV5-5
j_call: TRBJ1-4
d_call: NA
cdr3_nt: TGTGCCAGCAGGCGGGGCTCAACTAATGAAAAACTGTTTTTT
cdr3_aa: CASRRGSTNEKLFF

clone_size: once
v_call: TRBV19
j_call: TRBJ1-1
d_call: TRBD1
cdr3_nt: TGTGCCAGTACTTACCCCGGGACAGGGGGCTGGGCTTTCTTT
cdr3_aa: CASTYPGTGGWAFF

clone_size: NA
v_call: TRBV18
j_call: TRBJ1-3
d_call: NA
cdr3_nt: TGTGCCAGCTCATCCGGCTCTGGAAACACCATATATTTT
cdr3_aa: CASSSGSGNTIYF

clone_size: NA
v_call: TRBV7-9
j_call: TRBJ1-1
d_call: TRBD1
cdr3_nt: TGTGCCAGCAGCTTAGCCCGCCCGGGACAGGGGGCAACTGAAGCTTTCTTT
cdr3_aa: CASSLARPGQGATEAFF

clone_size: NA
v_call: TRBV10-3
j_call: TRBJ2-1
d_call: NA
cdr3_nt: TGTGCCACCGAGCTGGCGGGGAACGATGAGCAGTTCTTC
cdr3_aa: CATELAGNDEQFF

clone_size: NA
v_call: TRBV7-8
j_call: TRBJ2-1
d_call: TRBD1
cdr3_nt: TGTGCCAGCAGCTCAACTACGGGACAGGGGGCACCGCGGGAGCAGTTCTTC
cdr3_aa: CASSSTTGQGAPREQFF

clone_size: NA
v_call: TRBV4-2
j_call: TRBJ2-1
d_call: TRBD2
cdr3_nt: TGTGCCAGCAGCCAAGCAGCGGGGGGAGTAGGTGAGCAGTTCTTC
cdr3_aa: CASSQAAGGVGEQFF

clone_size: NA
v_call: TRBV19
j_call: TRBJ1-6
d_call: NA
cdr3_nt: TGTGCCAGTAGTATGACACGAGACAGCGGGCCACCCCTCCACTTT
cdr3_aa: CASSMTRDSGPPLHF

clone_size: NA
v_call: TRBV27
j_call: TRBJ1-4
d_call: NA
cdr3_nt: TGTGCCAGCAGTTTCTCGACAGGCCCGGGGAAAAAACTGTTTTTT
cdr3_aa: CASSFSTGPGKKLFF

clone_size: NA
v_call: TRBV6-5
j_call: TRBJ1-6
d_call: NA
cdr3_nt: TGTGCCAGCAGTTACGTGGACAGAGGTTCACCCCTCCACTTT
cdr3_aa: CASSYVDRGSPLHF

clone_size: NA
v_call: TRBV18
j_call: TRBJ1-1
d_call: TRBD1
cdr3_nt: TGTGCCAGCTCCGTGGACAGGGCGAACACTGAAGCTTTCTTT
cdr3_aa: CASSVDRANTEAFF

clone_size: NA
v_call: TRBV7-3
j_call: TRBJ2-3
d_call: TRBD2
cdr3_nt: TGTGCCAGCAGCTCCGGACTAGCGGGGGGCCGTTATTTT
cdr3_aa: CASSSGLAGGRYF

clone_size: NA
v_call: TRBV7-9
j_call: TRBJ1-2
d_call: TRBD1
cdr3_nt: TGTGCCAGCAGCTTAGAGACAGGGTCTAACTATGGCTACACCTTC
cdr3_aa: CASSLETGSNYGYTF

clone_size: NA
v_call: TRBV20-1
j_call: TRBJ1-1
d_call: TRBD1
cdr3_nt: TGCAGTGCTAGTGGGTTGGGGGACAGGGGGATGAACACTGAAGCTTTCTTT
cdr3_aa: CSASGLGDRGMNTEAFF

clone_size: once
v_call: TRBV5-1
j_call: TRBJ2-5
d_call: TRBD2
cdr3_nt: TGCGCCAGCAGCGAAGCGGGGCGGGGAGAGACCCAGTACTTC
cdr3_aa: CASSEAGRGETQYF

clone_size: NA
v_call: TRBV6-5
j_call: TRBJ1-1
d_call: TRBD1
cdr3_nt: TGTGCCAGCAGCGCTGACAGGGGAACTGAAGCTTTCTTT
cdr3_aa: CASSADRGTEAFF

clone_size: NA
v_call: TRBV5-1
j_call: TRBJ1-1
d_call: TRBD1
cdr3_nt: TGCGCCAGCAGCTTGAAACAGGGGCACACTGAAGCTTTCTTT
cdr3_aa: CASSLKQGHTEAFF

clone_size: NA
v_call: TRBV5-1
j_call: TRBJ1-2
d_call: NA
cdr3_nt: TGCGCCAGCAGCTTGGATACAGGGCCCTATGGCTACACCTTC
cdr3_aa: CASSLDTGPYGYTF

clone_size: NA
v_call: TRBV20-1
j_call: TRBJ1-4
d_call: NA
cdr3_nt: TGCAGTGCTCCCTTGAATGAAAAACTGTTTTTT
cdr3_aa: CSAPLNEKLFF

clone_size: NA
v_call: TRBV27
j_call: TRBJ1-5
d_call: TRBD1
cdr3_nt: TGTGCCAGCAGGGGGACAGGGGGCGTTCAGCCCCAGCATTTT
cdr3_aa: CASRGTGGVQPQHF

clone_size: NA
v_call: TRBV3-1/TRBV3-2
j_call: TRBJ2-3
d_call: NA
cdr3_nt: TGTGCCAGCAGCCAAGATAGCGGACTATCCACAGATACGCAGTATTTT
cdr3_aa: CASSQDSGLSTDTQYF

clone_size: NA
v_call: TRBV5-5
j_call: TRBJ1-3
d_call: NA
cdr3_nt: TGTGCCAGCAGCTCGGAGATCCGGGTTTCCTCTGGAAACACCATATATTTT
cdr3_aa: CASSSEIRVSSGNTIYF

clone_size: few
v_call: TRBV19
j_call: TRBJ1-5
d_call: NA
cdr3_nt: TGTGCCAGTAAGTCAGGGGCGGGCAATCAGCCCCAGCATTTT
cdr3_aa: CASKSGAGNQPQHF

clone_size: NA
v_call: TRBV30
j_call: TRBJ1-6
d_call: NA
cdr3_nt: TGTGCCTGGAGTGTCCCCGGGTTGCCCCTCCACTTT
cdr3_aa: CAWSVPGLPLHF

clone_size: NA
v_call: TRBV29-1
j_call: TRBJ2-3
d_call: NA
cdr3_nt: TGCAGCGTTGGAAGCGGCACAGATACGCAGTATTTT
cdr3_aa: CSVGSGTDTQYF

clone_size: NA
v_call: TRBV24-1
j_call: TRBJ2-1
d_call: NA
cdr3_nt: TGTGCCACCAGTGATTCCTACCGGGACACAGACAATGAGCAGTTCTTC
cdr3_aa: CATSDSYRDTDNEQFF

clone_size: NA
v_call: TRBV5-1
j_call: TRBJ1-2
d_call: NA
cdr3_nt: TGCGCCAGCAGCTTGATTAGCGGGGCGGCTAACTATGGCTACACCTTC
cdr3_aa: CASSLISGAANYGYTF

clone_size: NA
v_call: TRBV5-1
j_call: TRBJ1-1
d_call: NA
cdr3_nt: TGCGCCAGCAATGGAGGGTCCCCTGAAGCTTTCTTT
cdr3_aa: CASNGGSPEAFF

clone_size: NA
v_call: TRBV3-1/TRBV3-2
j_call: TRBJ2-2
d_call: TRBD2
cdr3_nt: TGTGCCAGCAGCCAACAGGGACTAGCGGGGGGGCCTGGCACCGGGGAGCTGTTTTTT
cdr3_aa: CASSQQGLAGGPGTGELFF